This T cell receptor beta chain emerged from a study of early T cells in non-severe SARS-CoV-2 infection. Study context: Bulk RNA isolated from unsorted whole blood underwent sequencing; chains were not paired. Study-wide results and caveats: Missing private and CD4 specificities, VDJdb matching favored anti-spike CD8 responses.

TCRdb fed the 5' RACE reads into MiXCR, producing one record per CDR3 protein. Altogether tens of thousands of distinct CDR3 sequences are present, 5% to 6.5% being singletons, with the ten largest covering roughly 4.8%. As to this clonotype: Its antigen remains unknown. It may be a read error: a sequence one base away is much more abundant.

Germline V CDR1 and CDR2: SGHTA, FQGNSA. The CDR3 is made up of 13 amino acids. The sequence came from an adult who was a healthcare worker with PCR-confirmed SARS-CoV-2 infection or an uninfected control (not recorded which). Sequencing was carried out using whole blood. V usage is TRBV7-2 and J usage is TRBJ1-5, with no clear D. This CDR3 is CVSSPSLNQPQHF. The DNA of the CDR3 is TGTGTCAGCAGCCCGTCACTCAATCAGCCCCAGCATTTT.